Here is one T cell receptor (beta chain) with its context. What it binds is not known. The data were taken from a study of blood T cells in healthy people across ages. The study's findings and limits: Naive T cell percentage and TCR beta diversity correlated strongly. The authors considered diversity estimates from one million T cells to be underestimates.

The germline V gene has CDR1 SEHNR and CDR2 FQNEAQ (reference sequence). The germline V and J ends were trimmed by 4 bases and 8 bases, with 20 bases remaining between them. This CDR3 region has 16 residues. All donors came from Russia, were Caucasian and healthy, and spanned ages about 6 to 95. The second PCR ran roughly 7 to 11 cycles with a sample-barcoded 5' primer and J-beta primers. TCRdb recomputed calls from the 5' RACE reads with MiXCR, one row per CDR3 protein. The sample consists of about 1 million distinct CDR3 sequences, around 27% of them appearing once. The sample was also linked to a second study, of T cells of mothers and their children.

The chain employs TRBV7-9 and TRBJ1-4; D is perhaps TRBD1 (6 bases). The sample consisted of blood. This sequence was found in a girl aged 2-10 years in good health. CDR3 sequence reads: CASSYPPGGGNEKLFF. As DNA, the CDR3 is TGTGCCAGCAGCTACCCGCCTGGGGGGGGCAACGAAAAACTGTTTTTT.